The 20 T cell receptor beta chains reported below all come from one sample, sequenced in a study of blood T cell repertoires in COVID-19. The table came from immunoSEQ multiplex PCR; TCRdb's copy has only in-frame clones and leaves some out. The sample has 200,000 to 250,000 clones, roughly 87% seen once. Sequences were obtained from peripheral blood. The source is a woman under 30 who had recovered from COVID-19.

The V gene is TRBV5-1, the J gene TRBJ1-1; TRBD1 matches at 11 bases. The CDR3 contains 17 residues. The germline CDR1 and CDR2 sequences are SGHRS and YFSETQ. Unmatched junction bases numbered 8, after V lost 4 bases and J lost 0 bases. The CDR3 DNA follows: TGCGCCAGCAGCCCGGGACAGGGGGTCTTCCTGAACACTGAAGCTTTCTTT. This gives the protein CASSPGQGVFLNTEAFF.

This sequence joins TRBV29-1 and TRBJ1-2; 9 bases are shared with TRBD1. CDR3 length: 17 residues. V was clipped by 1 base and J by 4 bases; unmatched bases: 13. The V gene's germline CDR1 is SQVTM and CDR2 ANQGSEA. The chain's CDR3 is CSVEGGQGAGKPYGYTF. The CDR3 DNA follows: TGCAGCGTTGAAGGGGGACAGGGCGCCGGGAAACCCTATGGCTACACCTTC.

This clone was detected only a few times. The rearrangement uses TRBV5-1 and TRBJ1-4; a possible D gene is TRBD1 (6 bases). The CDR3 extends over 16 amino acids. Germline CDR1 is SGHRS and CDR2 is YFSETQ. V was cut by 3 bases and J by 0 bases, with 12 bases left in between. The CDR3 is CASSSGTTATNEKLFF. CDR3 nucleotide sequence: TGCGCCAGCAGCTCCGGGACAACGGCAACTAATGAAAAACTGTTTTTT.

V is TRBV5-1 and J is TRBJ2-5; D is ambiguous. The ends were cut back, 4 bases at V and 5 bases at J, with 12 bases in the middle. Germline V gives CDR1 SGHRS, CDR2 YFSETQ. This CDR3 contains 13 residues. DNA of the CDR3: TGCGCCAGCAGCCCCCGCCTCGGGGAGACCCAGTACTTC. Translating gives CASSPRLGETQYF.

The chain couples TRBV2 to TRBJ2-1; D gene unclear. Deletions cut 8 bases from V and 9 bases from J, with 20 bases between. The CDR3 loop spans 14 amino acids. Germline V gene lookup returns CDR1 SNHLY and CDR2 FYNNEI. The CDR3 here is CASHQEHLVGEQFF. CDR3 bases: TGTGCCAGCCACCAGGAACACCTCGTAGGTGAGCAGTTCTTC.

The genes are TRBV30 and TRBJ2-1; 16 positions agree with TRBD2. CDR1 and CDR2 from the germline V gene are GTSNPN and SVGIG (reference sequence). After removal of 2 bases from V and 0 bases from J, the junction contained 7 bases not matched to a gene. The CDR3 covers 19 residues. The CDR3 spells CAWSSLGLAGGPSYNEQFF. Written as DNA, the CDR3 is TGTGCCTGGAGTTCTCTGGGACTAGCGGGAGGGCCCTCCTACAATGAGCAGTTCTTC.

The V and J genes are TRBV15 and TRBJ1-4, with unresolved D. This CDR3 is 12 amino acids long. Germline assignment: CDR1 LNHNV and CDR2 YYDKDF (reference sequence). The germline V and J ends were trimmed by 7 bases and 8 bases, with 11 bases remaining between them. CDR3 sequence (DNA): TGTGCCACCATGGCAGGAAGGGAAAAACTGTTTTTT. This codes for CATMAGREKLFF.

The rearrangement joins TRBV13 to TRBJ1-4; 10 bases match TRBD1. This CDR3 is built from 12 residues. Germline V gives CDR1 PRHDT, CDR2 FYEKMQ (reference sequence). The junction had 1 base not matched to a gene; V was cut back by 8 bases and J by 7 bases. Here the CDR3 DNA reads TGTGCCAGCGGGACAGGGGTTGAAAAACTGTTTTTT. Translating gives CASGTGVEKLFF.

The chain couples TRBV23-1 to TRBJ2-5; D remains ambiguous. TRBV23-1 is given ORF status, its function remaining uncertain. V was shortened by 2 bases and J by 2 bases, with 6 bases between the two germline ends. The CDR3 length is 13 residues. The DNA of the CDR3 is TGCGCCAGCAGTCAAAACACACAAGAGACCCAGTACTTC. Amino acids: CASSQNTQETQYF.

The genes are TRBV7-3 and TRBJ2-1, with D possibly TRBD2 on 6 matching bases. The germline V and J ends were trimmed by 2 bases and 6 bases, with 14 bases remaining between them. The CDR3 is made up of 15 amino acids. Germline CDR1 and CDR2: SGHTA and FQGTGA. As DNA, the CDR3 is TGTGCCAGCAGCTTATCCCGGGAGCGGGTCAATGAGCAGTTCTTC. Protein product: CASSLSRERVNEQFF. Full variable domain (outside the CDR3, taken from reference TRBV7-3 and TRBJ2-1): GAGVSQTPSNKVTEKGKYVELRCDPISGHTALYWYRQSLGQGPEFLIYFQGTGAADDSGLPNDRFFAVRPEGSVSTLKIQRTERGDSAVYLCASSLSRERVNEQFFGPGTRLTVL.

The V and J genes are TRBV3-1 (or the pseudogene TRBV3-2) and TRBJ1-1; 7 bases align to TRBD1. CDR1 is LGHDT and CDR2 is YNNKEL in the germline V gene (reference sequence). V trimming: 1 base; J trimming: 3 bases; junction bases outside the gene matches: 2. CDR3 length: 14 amino acids. The CDR3 region is CASSQGGTDTEAFF. CDR3 DNA sequence: TGTGCCAGCAGCCAAGGGGGGACAGACACTGAAGCTTTCTTT.

As regards this clone: This same CDR3 is encoded by further DNA sequences in the sample. The rearrangement joins TRBV5-4 to TRBJ2-1; D may be TRBD2 (5 bases). V shed 2 bases and J shed 4 bases, with 7 bases lying between them. CDR3 length equals 13 residues. The germline V gene encodes CDR1 SGHNT and CDR2 YYREEE (reference sequence). The CDR3 loop is CASSFTSYNEQFF. The CDR3 bases are TGTGCCAGCAGCTTTACTAGTTACAATGAGCAGTTCTTC.

V gene TRBV11-1 combines with J gene TRBJ2-3; D may be TRBD1 (6 bases). Trimming stripped 5 bases from V and 5 bases from J, with 8 bases between. This CDR3 is built from 12 residues. Germline CDR1 and CDR2: SGHAT and FQDESV (reference sequence). The CDR3 sequence is CASSPRGDTQYF. The CDR3 nucleotides read TGTGCCAGCAGCCCCAGGGGAGATACGCAGTATTTT.

The rearrangement links TRBV20-1 to TRBJ1-1; no firm D call. This CDR3 spans 10 amino acids. The V end lost 6 bases, the J end lost 10 bases, and 12 bases lay between the germline ends. Germline CDR1 DFQATT, CDR2 SNEGSKA (reference sequence). CDR3 residues: CSAGRIGAFF. DNA for the CDR3: TGCAGTGCCGGGAGGATAGGAGCTTTCTTT.

V is TRBV7-2 and J is TRBJ1-1, with D possibly matching TRBD1 (5 bases). Trimming pared 1 base from V and 7 bases from J, leaving 10 bases between. This CDR3 has 13 residues. Looked up from germline, CDR1 is SGHTA and CDR2 is FQGNSA. Here the CDR3 DNA reads TGTGCCAGCAGCTTAGTGGGGGGGTTTGAAGCTTTCTTT. Translating it yields CASSLVGGFEAFF.

V is TRBV28 and J is TRBJ2-7; no reliable D call. The CDR3 length is 15 residues. V was clipped by 2 bases and J by 0 bases, with 11 bases between them. From germline, CDR1 is MDHEN and CDR2 SYDVKM. In nucleotides, the CDR3 is TGTGCCAGCAGTTTACTCCACACAAGCTCCTACGAGCAGTACTTC. Amino acid sequence: CASSLLHTSSYEQYF.

The chain carries TRBV5-5 and TRBJ2-1; maybe TRBD2 (6 bases). Trimming left V 0 bases short and J 2 bases short, with 21 bases between. The germline V gene encodes CDR1 SGHKS and CDR2 YYEKEE (reference sequence). The CDR3 extends over 19 amino acids. Written as DNA, the CDR3 is TGTGCCAGCAGCTTGGCAGAACTAGCCCCGCTTGGCACCTACAATGAGCAGTTCTTC. It codes for CASSLAELAPLGTYNEQFF. Full variable domain (remainder filled in from reference TRBV5-5 and TRBJ2-1): DAGVTQSPTHLIKTRGQQVTLRCSPISGHKSVSWYQQVLGQGPQFIFQYYEKEERGRGNFPDRFSARQFPNYSSELNVNALLLGDSALYLCASSLAELAPLGTYNEQFFGPGTRLTVL.

This clone was observed a single time. The rearrangement links TRBV14 to TRBJ1-5, with 8 bases that match TRBD1. The ends lost 4 bases at V and 4 bases at J; junction bases unmatched: 9. The CDR3 sequence is 16 residues long. In germline, CDR1 is SGHDN, CDR2 FVKESK. CDR3 loop: CASSPITGGINQPQHF. In DNA form, the CDR3 reads TGTGCCAGCAGCCCTATTACAGGGGGGATTAATCAGCCCCAGCATTTT. Full variable domain (missing parts from reference TRBV14 and TRBJ1-5): EAGVTQFPSHSVIEKGQTVTLRCDPISGHDNLYWYRRVMGKEIKFLLHFVKESKQDESGMPNNRFLAERTGGTYSTLKVQPAELEDSGVYFCASSPITGGINQPQHFGDGTRLSIL.

The chain uses TRBV2 and TRBJ2-3; 10 bases line up with TRBD1. V shed 1 base and J 1 base; nucleotides not matched to a gene: 2. The CDR3 totals 16 residues. Germline V gives CDR1 SNHLY, CDR2 FYNNEI. CDR3 DNA: TGTGCCAGCAGTGAAGGGGGACAGGGGCGCACAGATACGCAGTATTTT. Protein sequence: CASSEGGQGRTDTQYF.

This clone was seen just once. This chain links TRBV7-2 with TRBJ1-4; 8 bases match TRBD1. The junction had 6 bases not matched to a gene; V was cut back by 5 bases and J by 4 bases. The V gene's germline CDR1 is SGHTA and CDR2 FQGNSA. The CDR3 is 15 amino acids. CDR3 sequence (DNA): TGTGCCAGCAGCGCAGACAGGGGAGTTAATGAAAAACTGTTTTTT. This codes for CASSADRGVNEKLFF.